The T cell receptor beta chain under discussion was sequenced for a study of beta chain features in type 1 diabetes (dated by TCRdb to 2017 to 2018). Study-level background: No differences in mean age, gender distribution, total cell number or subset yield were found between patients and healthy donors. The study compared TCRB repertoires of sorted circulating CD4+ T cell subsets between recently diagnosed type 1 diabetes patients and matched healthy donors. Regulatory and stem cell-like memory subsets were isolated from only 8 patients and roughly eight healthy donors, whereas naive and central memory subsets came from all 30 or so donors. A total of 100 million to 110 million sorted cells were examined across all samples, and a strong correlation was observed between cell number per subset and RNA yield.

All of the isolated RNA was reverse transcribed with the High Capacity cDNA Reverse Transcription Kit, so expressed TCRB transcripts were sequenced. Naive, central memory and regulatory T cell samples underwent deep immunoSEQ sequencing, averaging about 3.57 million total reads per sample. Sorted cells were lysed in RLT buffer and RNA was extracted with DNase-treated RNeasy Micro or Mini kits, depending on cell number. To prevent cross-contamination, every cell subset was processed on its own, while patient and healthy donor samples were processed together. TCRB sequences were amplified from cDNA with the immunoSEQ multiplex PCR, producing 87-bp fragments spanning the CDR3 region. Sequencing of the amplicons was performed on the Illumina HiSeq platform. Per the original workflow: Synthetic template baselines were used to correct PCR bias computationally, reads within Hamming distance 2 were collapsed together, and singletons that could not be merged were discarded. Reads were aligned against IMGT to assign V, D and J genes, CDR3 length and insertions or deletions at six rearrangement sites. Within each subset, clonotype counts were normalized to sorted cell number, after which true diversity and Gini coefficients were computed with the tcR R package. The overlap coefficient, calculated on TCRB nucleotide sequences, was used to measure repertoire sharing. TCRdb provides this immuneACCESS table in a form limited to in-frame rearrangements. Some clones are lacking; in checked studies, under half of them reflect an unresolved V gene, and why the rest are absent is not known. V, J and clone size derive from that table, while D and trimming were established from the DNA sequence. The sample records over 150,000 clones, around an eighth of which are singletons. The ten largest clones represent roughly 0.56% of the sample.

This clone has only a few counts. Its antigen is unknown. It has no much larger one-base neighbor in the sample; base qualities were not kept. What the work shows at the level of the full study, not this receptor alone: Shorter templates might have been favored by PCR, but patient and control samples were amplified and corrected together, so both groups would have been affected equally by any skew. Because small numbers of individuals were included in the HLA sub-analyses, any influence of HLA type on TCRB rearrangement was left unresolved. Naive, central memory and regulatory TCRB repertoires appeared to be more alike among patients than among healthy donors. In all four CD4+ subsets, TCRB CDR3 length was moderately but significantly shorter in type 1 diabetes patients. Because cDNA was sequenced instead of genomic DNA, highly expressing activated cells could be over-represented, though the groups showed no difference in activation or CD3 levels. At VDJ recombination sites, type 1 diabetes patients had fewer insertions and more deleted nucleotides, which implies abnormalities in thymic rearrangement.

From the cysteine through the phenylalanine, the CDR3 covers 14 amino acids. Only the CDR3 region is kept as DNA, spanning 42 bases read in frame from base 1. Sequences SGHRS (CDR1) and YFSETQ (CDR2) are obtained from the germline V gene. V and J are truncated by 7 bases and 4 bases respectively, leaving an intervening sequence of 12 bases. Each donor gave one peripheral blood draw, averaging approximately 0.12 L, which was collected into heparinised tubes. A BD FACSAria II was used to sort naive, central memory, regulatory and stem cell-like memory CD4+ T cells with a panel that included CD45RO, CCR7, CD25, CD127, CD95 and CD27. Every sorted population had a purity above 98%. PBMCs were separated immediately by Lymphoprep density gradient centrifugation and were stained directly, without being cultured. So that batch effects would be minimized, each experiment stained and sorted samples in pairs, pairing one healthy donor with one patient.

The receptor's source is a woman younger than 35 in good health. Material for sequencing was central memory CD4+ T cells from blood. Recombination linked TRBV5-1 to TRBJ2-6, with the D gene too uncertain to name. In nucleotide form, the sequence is TGCGCCAGCTACCAACTAACCGGGGCCAACGTCCTGACTTTC. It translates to CASYQLTGANVLTF.